Below, 18 T cell receptor beta chains from the same sample are listed, as sequenced in a study of blood T cell repertoires in COVID-19. TCRdb's table, derived via immunoSEQ multiplex PCR, lists solely in-frame clones and lacks some. The sample shows about 130,000 clones, 81% of them seen only once. The sequenced material came from peripheral blood. The origin of the receptors is a man aged 25 to 45 with COVID-19, enrolled during active disease.

The V call is TRBV11-3, the J call TRBJ2-3; maybe TRBD2 (6 bases). The CDR3 has 15 amino acids. Trimming left V 5 bases short and J 0 bases short, with 12 bases between. Germline V gives CDR1 SGHNT, CDR2 YENEEA. In DNA form, the CDR3 reads TGTGCCAGCAGCCCTCCGGGACTCAGCACAGATACGCAGTATTTT. It specifies CASSPPGLSTDTQYF. Full variable domain (remainder filled in from reference TRBV11-3 and TRBJ2-3): EAGVVQSPRYKIIEKKQPVAFWCNPISGHNTLYWYLQNLGQGPELLIRYENEEAVDDSQLPKDRFSAERLKGVDSTLKIQPAELGDSAVYLCASSPPGLSTDTQYFGPGTRLTVL.

This chain uses TRBV4-1 with TRBJ2-5, with D maybe TRBD2 (6 bases). Germline CDR1 MGHRA, CDR2 YSYEKL. V was shortened by 7 bases and J by 1 base, with 10 bases between the two germline ends. This CDR3 comprises 13 residues. The CDR3 region has the DNA TGCGCCAGCAACGGGGGAGGCCAAGAGACCCAGTACTTC. Its protein product is CASNGGGQETQYF.

This rearrangement joins TRBV28 to TRBJ2-2; TRBD2 matches 7 bases. The CDR3 sequence is 16 residues long. The germline V gene encodes CDR1 MDHEN and CDR2 SYDVKM. The V and J ends lost 6 bases and 2 bases, in that order; junction bases with no gene match: 9. The CDR3 here is CASSPLLAKNTGELFF. The CDR3 DNA reads as TGTGCCAGCAGCCCGCTACTAGCGAAAAACACCGGGGAGCTGTTTTTT.

The chain joins TRBV5-4 to TRBJ2-2; 8 bases match TRBD2. This CDR3 region has 14 residues. From germline, CDR1 is SGHNT and CDR2 YYREEE (reference sequence). With 6 bases clipped from V and 5 bases from J, the junction kept 6 bases outside the gene matches. The CDR3 region has the DNA TGTGCCAGCACCGGGAGGGGCTTAACCGGGGAGCTGTTTTTT. Its translation: CASTGRGLTGELFF.

This clone was detected only once. The DNA of the CDR3 is TGTGCCAGCAGCTTAGAGGGGGGTGCCTACAATGAGCAGTTCTTC. This gives the protein CASSLEGGAYNEQFF. The chain is built from TRBV11-3 and TRBJ2-1; TRBD2 is a possible D gene (6 bases). The CDR3 has 15 residues. The germline V and J ends were trimmed by 0 bases and 2 bases, with 8 bases remaining between them. In germline, CDR1 is SGHNT, CDR2 YENEEA.

This clone has at least ten counts. This chain links TRBV12-3 or TRBV12-4 with TRBJ1-2; D is undetermined. V was clipped by 5 bases and J by 2 bases, with 6 bases between them. The CDR3 totals 12 residues. CDR3 region: CASSKENYGYTF. The CDR3 DNA follows: TGTGCCAGCAGTAAAGAGAACTATGGCTACACCTTC.

The chain carries TRBV30 and TRBJ2-1; D call uncertain. This CDR3 comprises 15 residues. Germline CDR1 is GTSNPN and CDR2 is SVGIG (reference sequence). Trimming cost V 4 bases and J 6 bases, with 19 bases left between them. The CDR3 reads CAWIPPNESFNEQFF. Written as DNA, the CDR3 is TGTGCCTGGATCCCCCCAAACGAGAGTTTCAATGAGCAGTTCTTC.

This clone came up a few times. The rearrangement uses TRBV7-9 and TRBJ2-3; weak D call: TRBD2 (6 bases). Trimming took 5 bases from V and 5 from J, leaving 26 bases between them. The CDR3 runs to 18 residues. CDR1 and CDR2 from the germline V gene are SEHNR and FQNEAQ (reference sequence). CDR3 nucleotides: TGTGCCAGCAGCCCGCGACTAGGTGCGGACTTGGGTGTAGATACGCAGTATTTT. Translated, it gives CASSPRLGADLGVDTQYF.

J is TRBJ2-7 and V is TRBV29-1; tentative D call: TRBD1 (6 bases). The germline V gene has CDR1 SQVTM and CDR2 ANQGSEA. CDR3 length equals 12 residues. V gave up 4 bases and J gave up 5 bases, with 12 bases separating them. CDR3 nucleotides: TGCAGCGTTGCCAAACAGGGAGACGAGCAGTACTTC. It yields the protein CSVAKQGDEQYF.

The chain employs TRBV9 and TRBJ1-3; no definite D call. The CDR3 sequence is 13 residues long. Deletions cut 3 bases from V and 8 bases from J, with 12 bases between. Germline V lookup: CDR1 SGDLS, CDR2 YYNGEE. This CDR3 reads CASSGSSLDTIYF. CDR3 coding DNA: TGTGCCAGCAGCGGGAGTTCGCTAGACACCATATATTTT.

This clone was detected once. This rearrangement joins TRBV10-3 to TRBJ2-7; D is perhaps TRBD2 (6 bases). Germline V CDR1 and CDR2: ENHRY, SYGVKD. This CDR3 is 13 amino acids long. Trimming pared 4 bases from V and 3 bases from J, leaving 10 bases between. CDR3: CAISGTGVYEQYF. The CDR3 region has the DNA TGTGCCATCAGTGGGACGGGGGTCTACGAGCAGTACTTC.

This chain links TRBV6-2 or TRBV6-3 with TRBJ1-5, with D unclear. Germline V CDR1 and CDR2: MNHEY, SVGEGT. V was shortened by 2 bases and J by 0 bases, with 11 bases between the two germline ends. CDR3 length: 16 amino acids. The CDR3 here is CASSYEADYSNQPQHF. CDR3 in DNA: TGTGCCAGCAGTTACGAGGCAGACTATAGCAATCAGCCCCAGCATTTT.

The V gene is TRBV13, the J gene TRBJ2-3, with 10 positions matching TRBD2. From germline, CDR1 is PRHDT and CDR2 FYEKMQ (reference sequence). With V trimmed by 4 bases and J by 1 base, 8 bases remained unmatched. The CDR3 is 17 amino acids. Written as DNA, the CDR3 is TGTGCCAGCAGCTCCGTCACCGGGACTAGCGGCACAGATACGCAGTATTTT. It codes for CASSSVTGTSGTDTQYF.

The chain recombines TRBV5-1 with TRBJ1-1, with D tentatively TRBD1 (5 bases). V lost 3 bases and J lost 6, with 21 bases in between. The CDR3 loop spans 16 amino acids. Germline V gene sequence: CDR1 SGHRS, CDR2 YFSETQ. The CDR3 region is CASSWGPEGRRAEAFF. The CDR3 bases are TGCGCCAGCAGCTGGGGCCCCGAGGGGAGGAGGGCTGAAGCTTTCTTT.

This sequence joins TRBV5-1 and TRBJ1-1; 8 bases map to TRBD1. The germline V gene encodes CDR1 SGHRS and CDR2 YFSETQ. The CDR3 contains 15 residues. V gave up 2 bases and J gave up 5 bases; unmatched junction bases: 8. CDR3: CASSFLTGGVTEAFF. The CDR3 DNA follows: TGCGCCAGCAGCTTCCTTACAGGGGGTGTAACTGAAGCTTTCTTT.

The rearrangement uses TRBV7-8 and TRBJ2-5; D is possibly TRBD1 (7 bases). V was cut by 5 bases and J by 4 bases, with 20 bases left in between. Looked up from germline, CDR1 is SGHVS and CDR2 is FQNEAQ. This CDR3 region has 16 residues. CDR3 sequence: CASSQPRRGVRETQYF. The CDR3 bases are TGTGCCAGCAGCCAGCCCCGCAGGGGGGTACGAGAGACCCAGTACTTC.

This clone was counted once. J is TRBJ2-1 and V is TRBV14; the D gene is possibly TRBD1 (6 bases). Germline lookup yields CDR1 SGHDN and CDR2 FVKESK. This CDR3 spans 15 amino acids. Trimming left V 4 bases short and J 2 bases short, with 12 bases between. The chain's CDR3 is CASSRRDITYNEQFF. Here the CDR3 DNA reads TGTGCCAGCAGCCGCCGGGACATCACCTACAATGAGCAGTTCTTC.

The chain employs TRBV11-2 and TRBJ2-3; 9 bases are a match to TRBD1. This CDR3 spans 16 amino acids. V was clipped by 5 bases and J by 2 bases; unmatched bases: 8. Per germline, CDR1 SGHAT and CDR2 FQNNGV. The CDR3 is CASSPGQGAHTDTQYF. The CDR3 bases are TGTGCCAGCAGCCCGGGACAGGGAGCACACACAGATACGCAGTATTTT. The full variable domain, its missing parts supplied by reference TRBV11-2 and TRBJ2-3, is EAGVAQSPRYKIIEKRQSVAFWCNPISGHATLYWYQQILGQGPKLLIQFQNNGVVDDSQLPKDRFSAERLKGVDSTLKIQPAKLEDSAVYLCASSPGQGAHTDTQYFGPGTRLTVL.